This T cell receptor (beta chain) was sequenced during a study of T-cell reconstitution after alpha-beta-depleted transplantation in children (dated by TCRdb to 2016 to 2017). Describing the broader study: Using TCR repertoire profiling, the study followed T-cell immune reconstitution in a quantitative way in children after TCRalphabeta/CD19-depleted allogeneic hematopoietic cell transplantation.

As concerns this clonotype: Its binding antigen is unknown. Base qualities are not recorded, but no much larger clone differs from it by a single base.

General study outcomes and caveats: Apparently early alphabetaT-cell count recovery about two months after transplant reportedly relied on only several hundred rapidly expanded clones derived from non-depleted graft cells. The high TCRbeta diversity at day 60 in some patients was ascribed to recipient T cells and intrathymic progenitors that had survived conditioning. Hyperexpanded clone frequencies declined over subsequent months; after one year, T-cell counts and TCRbeta diversity were mostly attributed to newly produced T cells.

Reading the label with the study, this specimen's treatment or condition is: allogeneic hematopoietic cell transplantation with graft depleted of TCRalphabeta T cells and CD19 B cells. The transplant recipients were children given TCRalphabeta/CD19-depleted allogeneic hematopoietic cell grafts. Library preparation was by PCR. Sequencing was carried out with an Illumina HiSeq 2500. TCR library preparation used molecular barcoding, with unique molecular identifiers applied to normalize quantification of the TCRbeta repertoire. Using fastp trimming at Q25 and MiXCR clonotype assembly, TCRdb reanalyzed the public sequencing data and kept in-frame beta chains. Rows are unified per CDR3 protein, each entry keeping the most common DNA and genes. A total of about 440,000 distinct CDR3 sequences appear in this sample, 43% of them only once. The ten largest clonotypes hold approximately 30% of the sample. CDR1 and CDR2 were assigned from the germline V gene (reference sequence) as DFQATT and SNEGSKA. V and J are truncated by 5 bases and 8 bases respectively, leaving an intervening sequence of 21 bases. The CDR3, cysteine through phenylalanine, is 15 amino acids long. Only the CDR3 portion is preserved as DNA: 45 bases, with reading frame beginning at the first base.

The sequence is built from TRBV20-1 and TRBJ1-4; the D region possibly corresponds to TRBD1 (6 bases align). The receptor's source is a girl aged 2-10 years with aplastic anemia, due to receive a stem cell transplant. Source: PBMCs, taken before TCRalphabeta/CD19-depleted stem cell transplant. For the CDR3, the sequence is CSADLLAGVGEKLFF. In nucleotide form, the sequence is TGCAGTGCTGACCTTCTAGCAGGGGTTGGGGAAAAACTGTTTTTT.